A selection of T cell receptor beta chains follows, all from one sample in a study of T cells after yellow fever vaccination. TCRdb re-called the 5' RACE reads with MiXCR, one entry per CDR3 protein. This table holds approximately 550,000 distinct CDR3 sequences, approximately 15% found once. Sample: PBMCs, taken on the day of the yellow fever booster vaccination. The receptors here all came from a man aged 30-40 years who received the YFV17D yellow fever vaccine. Both conserved end residues are part of each CDR3. Each record gives: J gene, V gene, D gene, clone size, CDR3 protein, CDR3 DNA. D genes are given only for firm matches. Not all rows give a size; the values are once, few, many and, for expanded clones, a class.

>TRBJ2-7|TRBV4-3|NA|NA
CASSQWTGKDEQYF
TGCGCCAGCAGCCAGTGGACGGGTAAGGACGAGCAGTACTTC
>TRBJ2-7|TRBV4-1|NA|NA
CASSPRDLYEQYF
TGCGCCAGCAGCCCACGCGATCTTTACGAGCAGTACTTC
>TRBJ1-5|TRBV11-2|NA|NA
CASSRKINQPQHF
TGTGCCAGCAGCCGAAAAATCAATCAGCCCCAGCATTTT
>TRBJ2-5|TRBV18|TRBD1|few
CASSPRTGQRETQYF
TGTGCCAGCTCACCGAGGACAGGGCAAAGGGAGACCCAGTACTTC
>TRBJ1-1|TRBV11-3|TRBD1|NA
CASSSGQGLVAFF
TGTGCCAGCAGCTCGGGACAGGGGCTTGTAGCTTTCTTT
>TRBJ1-1|TRBV6-1|TRBD1|NA
CASSLPTGEGTEAFF
TGTGCCAGCAGCCTACCGACAGGGGAGGGCACTGAAGCTTTCTTT
>TRBJ2-4|TRBV18|NA|NA
CASSPPSGPNIQYF
TGTGCCAGCTCACCACCGTCTGGGCCAAACATTCAGTACTTC
>TRBJ2-1|TRBV7-6|NA|few
CASSKASPGSYNEQFF
TGTGCCAGCAGCAAAGCCTCCCCTGGCTCCTACAATGAGCAGTTCTTC
>TRBJ2-3|TRBV9|TRBD2|NA
CASSASGHLGTDTQYF
TGTGCCAGCAGCGCTAGCGGGCATCTTGGCACAGATACGCAGTATTTT
>TRBJ2-7|TRBV6-2/TRBV6-3|TRBD2|once
CASSYPLTSGSLEQYF
TGTGCCAGCAGTTACCCCCTGACTAGCGGGAGTCTAGAGCAGTACTTC
>TRBJ2-5|TRBV6-1|NA|NA
CASSEPLEFQETQYF
TGTGCCAGCAGTGAACCCTTAGAATTCCAAGAGACCCAGTACTTC
>TRBJ2-1|TRBV7-9|TRBD2|few
CASSSITSGFNDEQFF
TGTGCCAGCAGCTCAATAACTAGCGGATTTAACGATGAGCAGTTCTTC
>TRBJ2-2|TRBV12-3/TRBV12-4|NA|NA
CASNFDLDGELFF
TGTGCCAGCAACTTTGATCTTGACGGGGAGCTGTTTTTT
>TRBJ2-3|TRBV27|NA|NA
CASRIEGTMGIADTQYF
TGTGCCAGCAGAATAGAGGGGACAATGGGAATAGCAGATACGCAGTATTTT
>TRBJ2-7|TRBV28|NA|NA
CASSEGGPSYEQYF
TGTGCCAGCAGCGAGGGAGGTCCCTCCTACGAGCAGTACTTC
>TRBJ2-7|TRBV5-1|NA|NA
CASSSSGDGYEQYF
TGCGCCAGCAGCTCGTCAGGGGATGGCTACGAGCAGTACTTC
>TRBJ1-6|TRBV20-1|NA|NA
CSARPGGRTNSPLHF
TGCAGTGCTAGACCCGGGGGACGAACTAATTCACCCCTCCACTTT
>TRBJ2-7|TRBV6-1|TRBD1|NA
CASRVQGGSYEQYF
TGTGCCAGCAGGGTACAGGGGGGATCCTACGAGCAGTACTTC
>TRBJ2-2|TRBV3-1|TRBD1|many
CASSQESDRVNTGELFF
TGTGCCAGCAGCCAAGAGTCGGACAGGGTGAACACCGGGGAGCTGTTTTTT
>TRBJ1-2|TRBV7-2|TRBD1|NA
CASSPGTDYGYTF
TGTGCCAGCAGCCCGGGGACAGACTATGGCTACACCTTC
>TRBJ2-7|TRBV25-1|NA|few
CASSEGNKQYF
TGTGCCAGCAGTGAAGGTAACAAGCAGTACTTC
>TRBJ2-1|TRBV7-2|NA|few
CASSLEPSAYNEQFF
TGTGCCAGCAGCTTGGAACCTAGCGCATACAATGAGCAGTTCTTC
>TRBJ2-7|TRBV18|NA|many
CASSPSRGGSYEQYF
TGTGCCAGCTCACCCTCAAGGGGCGGATCCTACGAGCAGTACTTC
>TRBJ1-5|TRBV9|NA|NA
CASSGGKPQHF
TGTGCCAGCAGCGGAGGCAAGCCCCAGCATTTT
>TRBJ2-7|TRBV5-1|NA|few
CASSPGQMGYEQYF
TGCGCCAGCAGCCCGGGACAAATGGGCTACGAGCAGTACTTC
>TRBJ2-1|TRBV20-1|NA|many
CSARGGGRSYNEQFF
TGCAGTGCTAGGGGAGGGGGAAGGTCCTACAATGAGCAGTTCTTC
>TRBJ2-1|TRBV5-1|TRBD2|NA
CASSLSTSGRVTFSSYNEQFF
TGCGCCAGCAGCTTATCGACTAGCGGGAGGGTTACCTTCAGCTCCTACAATGAGCAGTTCTTC
>TRBJ2-2|TRBV5-1|NA|NA
CASNELGANTGELFF
TGCGCCAGCAACGAGCTCGGGGCGAACACCGGGGAGCTGTTTTTT
>TRBJ2-5|TRBV19|NA|NA
CASRAWARGEETQYF
TGTGCCAGTAGAGCCTGGGCCAGGGGGGAGGAGACCCAGTACTTC
>TRBJ1-3|TRBV4-3|NA|NA
CASSQSGQTAGNTIYF
TGCGCCAGCAGCCAAAGCGGACAAACAGCTGGAAACACCATATATTTT
>TRBJ2-3|TRBV6-2/TRBV6-3|TRBD2|NA
CASSRTSGPDTQYF
TGTGCCAGCAGCCGAACTAGCGGCCCAGATACGCAGTATTTT
>TRBJ2-1|TRBV7-9|NA|NA
CASSSRVSYNEQFF
TGTGCCAGCAGCTCCCGCGTGTCCTACAATGAGCAGTTCTTC
>TRBJ1-1|TRBV28|NA|few
CASSFGPREAFF
TGTGCCAGCAGTTTTGGCCCCCGTGAAGCTTTCTTT
>TRBJ1-1|TRBV2|NA|NA
CARGANDTEAFF
TGTGCCCGGGGGGCGAATGACACTGAAGCTTTCTTT
>TRBJ1-3|TRBV11-2|NA|NA
CASSRGMGGLSNTIYF
TGTGCCAGCAGCCGCGGTATGGGAGGCCTTTCGAACACCATATATTTT
>TRBJ1-1|TRBV20-1|TRBD1|many
CSARATGAGEAFF
TGCAGTGCTAGGGCGACAGGGGCGGGTGAAGCTTTCTTT
>TRBJ1-1|TRBV10-3|NA|many
CAISGLTGNTEAFF
TGTGCCATCAGTGGACTAACAGGGAACACTGAAGCTTTCTTT
>TRBJ2-5|TRBV7-2|NA|NA
CASSLDGGITAQYF
TGTGCCAGCAGCTTAGACGGGGGTATTACGGCCCAGTACTTC
>TRBJ2-1|TRBV18|NA|NA
CASSHEGWTKFF
TGTGCCAGCTCACACGAGGGGTGGACGAAGTTCTTC
>TRBJ1-5|TRBV25-1|NA|NA
CASSHRTTSNQPQHF
TGTGCCAGCAGTCACAGGACAACCAGCAATCAGCCCCAGCATTTT
>TRBJ2-7|TRBV6-5|TRBD2|few
CASSYARLAGNEQYF
TGTGCCAGCAGTTACGCCCGGCTAGCGGGAAACGAGCAGTACTTC
>TRBJ2-7|TRBV9|NA|few
CASSVWGESQNEQYF
TGTGCCAGCAGCGTATGGGGGGAATCACAGAACGAGCAGTACTTC
>TRBJ1-2|TRBV25-1|NA|NA
CASSESAGYTF
TGTGCCAGCAGCGAATCAGCGGGGTACACCTTC
>TRBJ2-3|TRBV6-2/TRBV6-3|TRBD1|many
CASSFRDRPTDTQYF
TGTGCCAGCAGTTTCCGGGACAGACCAACAGATACGCAGTATTTT
>TRBJ2-1|TRBV12-3/TRBV12-4|TRBD2|NA
CASSAGLAGFVGQFF
TGTGCCAGCAGTGCGGGACTAGCGGGGTTCGTGGGACAGTTCTTC
>TRBJ2-7|TRBV5-1|NA|few
CASTQDRQIPYEQYF
TGCGCCAGCACCCAGGACAGACAAATTCCCTACGAGCAGTACTTC
>TRBJ2-1|TRBV6-5|TRBD1|few
CASSYRPRQGYNEQFF
TGTGCCAGCAGTTACCGTCCCCGACAGGGGTACAATGAGCAGTTCTTC